This T cell receptor (beta chain) was identified in a study of shared clonotypes between healthy human individuals. Data came from immunoSEQ multiplex PCR; TCRdb stores just in-frame clones and leaves some out. The sample includes just over 2,000,000 clones, about 95% of them seen just once. CD45RO-negative cells were positively selected for CCR7, leaving out terminally differentiated effector memory CD45RA+ cells. J gave up 5 bases and V 5 bases, and 8 bases lay outside the gene matches. Germline CDR1 is LNHNV and CDR2 is YYDKDF (reference sequence). The CDR3 has 15 amino acids. The sample taken for sequencing was naive CD8+ T cells sorted from blood. The TCR originated in a man aged 18 to 35 in good health. The chain carries TRBV15 and TRBJ2-1; 8 bases line up with TRBD1. The CDR3 nucleotides read TGTGCCACCAGCCAACGACAGGGGACCAACAATGAGCAGTTCTTC. Translating it yields CATSQRQGTNNEQFF.